The source of this TCR beta chain is a study of OX40 agonist ivuxolimab in advanced cancers. Study-wide results and limits: Clonal expansion by week 6 occurred in CD4+ and CD8+ blood T cells (at 0.1 to 3.0 mg/kg).

Germline CDR1 reads SGHNT; CDR2 reads YYREEE (reference sequence). Trimming took off 7 bases at V and 7 bases at J, with 20 bases between the two ends. The CDR3 loop spans 14 amino acids. About this clone: Its target is unknown.

Sequencing used immunoSEQ multiplex PCR; TCRdb keeps in-frame clones, though not all of them. The sample has approximately 52,000 clones; about 83% are singletons. V is TRBV5-4 and J is TRBJ2-5, with a tentative D call TRBD2 (7 bases). Sequences were derived from CD4+ or CD8+ T cells sorted from blood, sampled in a trial of the OX40 agonist ivuxolimab. The origin of this receptor is an adult with an advanced solid tumor such as melanoma, head and neck, liver or kidney cancer. CDR3 residues: CASSPGEGRGTQYF. The CDR3 nucleotides read TGTGCCAGCTCCCCAGGGGAGGGGCGCGGGACCCAGTACTTC.